The 4 T cell receptor beta chains in this list originate from one sample, sequenced in a study of graft-versus-host responses after intestinal transplantation (dated by TCRdb to 2020 to 2022). The time point label, as the study defines it: cells obtained before transplantation from donor or recipient. Mixed lymphocyte reactions plated around 200,000 CFSE-labeled pre-transplant responders with around 200,000 irradiated violet-dye-labeled stimulators and were cultured for about 6 days. Library construction relied on the immunoSEQ multiplex PCR assay. The source is immuneACCESS, and TCRdb retained only in-frame sequences with V and J called. Part of the clones is not carried over; for the studies checked, unresolved V genes explain less than half of this, and the remainder is unexplained. The sample contains some 14,000 clones, roughly 35% of them found a single time. The ten largest clones capture 1.9% of the sample.

The material sequenced was alloreactive CD8+ T cells from a mixed lymphocyte reaction culture, taken before intestinal transplant. Sample cell subset or site, as interpreted from the label and publication: CFSE-low proliferating T cells sorted from roughly 6-day pre-transplant mixed lymphocyte reaction (GvH or HvG direction). The receptors derive from a human patient who received an intestinal transplant.

This clone was observed a handful of times. The chain links TRBV29-1 to TRBJ2-7; D is ambiguous. V was clipped by 0 bases and J by 4 bases, with 10 bases between them. Germline values: CDR1 SQVTM, CDR2 ANQGSEA. CDR3 length equals 13 residues. The chain's CDR3 is CSVEEYRGYEQYF. In nucleotides, the CDR3 is TGCAGCGTTGAAGAGTATCGCGGATACGAGCAGTACTTC.

The gene calls are TRBV19 and TRBJ2-1; TRBD2 aligns across 8 bases. The CDR3 runs 15 residues. CDR1 and CDR2 (germline): LNHDA, SQIVND (reference sequence). With 2 bases clipped from V and 9 bases from J, the junction kept 9 bases outside the gene matches. CDR3 nucleotide sequence: TGTGCCAGTAGTATAATAGGGACTAGTTCTAGTGAGCAGTTCTTC. Translation: CASSIIGTSSSEQFF.

This clone showed up just a few times. V is TRBV7-8 and J is TRBJ1-4, with no clear D. The CDR3 spans 14 residues. V dropped 3 bases and J dropped 3 bases, with 8 bases sitting between them. CDR1 SGHVS and CDR2 FQNEAQ come from the germline V gene. The CDR3 nucleotides read TGTGCCAGCAGCTTGCGCTCCTCTAATGAAAAACTGTTTTTT. It encodes CASSLRSSNEKLFF.

A few counts support this clone. The rearrangement links TRBV4-1 to TRBJ1-6; the D gene is possibly TRBD1 (5 bases). This CDR3 is built from 16 residues. Trimming took off 0 bases at V and 10 bases at J, with 16 bases between the two ends. Germline CDR1 MGHRA, CDR2 YSYEKL. In nucleotides, the CDR3 is TGCGCCAGCAGCCAAGAAGGTTCAGGGAATTTATCACCCCTCCACTTT. This encodes CASSQEGSGNLSPLHF.